Detailed here is one TCR beta chain. Method: immunoSEQ multiplex PCR; TCRdb's copy keeps in-frame clones and lacks some. The sample carries about 280,000 clones, approximately 88% recorded once. Cohort assignment relied on participant-reported clinical history. This sample is drawn from a study of blood T cell repertoires in COVID-19. Study context: Samples of COVID-19 (acute and convalescent) were obtained from the United States, Italy and Spain.

The CDR3 consists of 16 residues. Trimming took 4 bases from V and 4 from J, leaving 20 bases between them. Germline values: CDR1 SGHRS, CDR2 YFSETQ. The sample taken for sequencing was PBMCs or T cells enriched from blood (not recorded which). V and J are TRBV5-1 and TRBJ1-1; the D gene is possibly TRBD1 (6 bases). The clonotype comes from a middle-aged woman who had recovered from COVID-19. The CDR3: CASSLLDRGAATEAFF. CDR3 in DNA: TGCGCCAGCAGCCTGCTCGATCGGGGGGCCGCCACTGAAGCTTTCTTT.